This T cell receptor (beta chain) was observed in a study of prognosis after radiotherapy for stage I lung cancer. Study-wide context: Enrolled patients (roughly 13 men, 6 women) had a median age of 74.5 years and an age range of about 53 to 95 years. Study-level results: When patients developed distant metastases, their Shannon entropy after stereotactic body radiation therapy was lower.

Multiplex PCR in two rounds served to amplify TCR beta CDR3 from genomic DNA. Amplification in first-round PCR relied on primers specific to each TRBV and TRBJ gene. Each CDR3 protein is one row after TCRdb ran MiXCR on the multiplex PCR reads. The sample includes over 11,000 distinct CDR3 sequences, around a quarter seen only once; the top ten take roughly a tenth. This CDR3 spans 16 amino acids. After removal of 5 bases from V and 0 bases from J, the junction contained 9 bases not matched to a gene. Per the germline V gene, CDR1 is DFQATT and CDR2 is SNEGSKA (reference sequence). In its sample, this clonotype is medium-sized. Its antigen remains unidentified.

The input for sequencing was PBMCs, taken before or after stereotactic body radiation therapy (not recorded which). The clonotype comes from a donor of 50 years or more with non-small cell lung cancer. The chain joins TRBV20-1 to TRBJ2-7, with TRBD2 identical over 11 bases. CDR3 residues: CSAHLAGGPSSYEQYF. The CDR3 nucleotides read TGCAGTGCTCACCTAGCGGGAGGACCGAGCTCCTACGAGCAGTACTTC.